This record covers a single TCR beta chain. Its antigen is currently unknown. The data are from a study of T cell responses to AZD1222 COVID-19 vaccine. Study-level information: Pooling of second doses given at about 4 or about 12 weeks was done. Study-level points and caveats: Sampling captured repertoires only after the peak T cell response.

Assay: immunoSEQ multiplex PCR; the TCRdb copy retains only in-frame clones and omits some. The sample has more than 140,000 clones; around nine tenths are singletons. The material sequenced was peripheral blood, taken on day 0 of AZD1222 vaccination. The receptor comes from an adult in good health.

CDR3 nucleotides: TGTGCCAGCCGACCGGGACTAGCGGGTATCCCCACAGATACGCAGTATTTT. It codes for CASRPGLAGIPTDTQYF. The V gene is TRBV3-1 (or the pseudogene TRBV3-2), the J gene TRBJ2-3; 12 nucleotides agree with TRBD2. CDR1 is LGHDT, CDR2 YNNKEL, per germline (reference sequence). The CDR3 runs to 17 residues. Unmatched junction bases numbered 11, after V lost 8 bases and J lost 2 bases.